The T cell receptor beta chain described here comes from a study of technical replicates of blood from a few donors. Assay used: immunoSEQ multiplex PCR; TCRdb lists only in-frame clones, some missing. This sample has some 70,000 clones, with about 97% found just once. Sequenced sample: T cells isolated from PBMCs. The receptor was isolated from a human donor in good health.

The DNA for the CDR3 is TGTGCCAGCAGCTCACTCCGTGGTGGGGGGACGCAGTTCTTC. It translates to CASSSLRGGGTQFF. This rearrangement joins TRBV7-3 to TRBJ2-1; a possible D gene is TRBD2 (6 bases). V lost 4 bases and J 12 bases, leaving 19 bases between the germline ends. The germline V gene encodes CDR1 SGHTA and CDR2 FQGTGA. The CDR3 runs 14 residues.